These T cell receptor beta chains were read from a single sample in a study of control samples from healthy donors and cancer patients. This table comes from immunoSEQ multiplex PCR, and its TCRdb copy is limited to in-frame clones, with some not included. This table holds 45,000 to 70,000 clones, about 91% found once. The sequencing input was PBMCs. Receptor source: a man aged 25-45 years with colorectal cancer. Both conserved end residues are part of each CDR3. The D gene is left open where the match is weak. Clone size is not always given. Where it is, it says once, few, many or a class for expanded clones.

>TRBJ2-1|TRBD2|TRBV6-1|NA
TGTGCCAGCAGTGAAGCGCGGCTAGCGGGGATGAATGAGCAGTTCTTC
CASSEARLAGMNEQFF
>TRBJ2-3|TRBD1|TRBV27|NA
TGTGCCAGCAGTCGGGACAGGGGCACAGATACGCAGTATTTT
CASSRDRGTDTQYF
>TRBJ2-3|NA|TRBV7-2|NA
TGTGCCAGCAGCATAGGGGGATATAGCACAGATACGCAGTATTTT
CASSIGGYSTDTQYF
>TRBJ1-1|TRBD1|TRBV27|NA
TGTGCCAGCAGTTTAAGTCGGTGGGGACAGGGGCTTGAAGCTTTCTTT
CASSLSRWGQGLEAFF
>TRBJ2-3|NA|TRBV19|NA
TGTGCCAGTAGAACCGGGAGACGGAGCACAGATACGCAGTATTTT
CASRTGRRSTDTQYF
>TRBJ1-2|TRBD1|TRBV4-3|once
TGCGCCAGCCCCCGAACTTCCCGGGACAGGGGACGAGCTGGCTACACCTTC
CASPRTSRDRGRAGYTF
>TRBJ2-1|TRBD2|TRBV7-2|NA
TGTGCCAGCAGCTCTAGCGGGGGGGCCAATGAGCAGTTCTTC
CASSSSGGANEQFF
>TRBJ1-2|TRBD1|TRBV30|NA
TGTGCCTGGTTAGGAGTTTCCGGGACAGGGGGAGACTATGGCTACACCTTC
CAWLGVSGTGGDYGYTF
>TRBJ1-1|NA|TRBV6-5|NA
TGTGCCAGCAGTTACTTCCTGAACAGGAACACTGAAGCTTTCTTT
CASSYFLNRNTEAFF
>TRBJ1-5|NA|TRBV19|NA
TGTGCCAGTAGTATGGGACCTAATCAGCCCCAGCATTTT
CASSMGPNQPQHF
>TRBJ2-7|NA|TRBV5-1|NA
TGCGCCAGCAGCTCCACTGGGTCGGGACACCTCTACGAGCAGTACTTC
CASSSTGSGHLYEQYF
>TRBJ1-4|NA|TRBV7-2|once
TGTGCCAGCAGCTTAGTGGGACGGCTTAATGAAAAACTGTTTTTT
CASSLVGRLNEKLFF
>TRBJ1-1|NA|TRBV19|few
TGTGCCAGTAACGTAGGGGACACCGATTACACTGAAGCTTTCTTT
CASNVGDTDYTEAFF
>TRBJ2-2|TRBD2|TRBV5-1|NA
TGCGCCAGCAGCTCTTTGACTAGCGGGGGGGCCTATTCGGCCGGGGAGCTGTTTTTT
CASSSLTSGGAYSAGELFF
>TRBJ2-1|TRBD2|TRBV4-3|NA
TGCGCCAGCAGCCAAGGGTGGCGGGAGCCCTACAATGAGCAGTTCTTC
CASSQGWREPYNEQFF